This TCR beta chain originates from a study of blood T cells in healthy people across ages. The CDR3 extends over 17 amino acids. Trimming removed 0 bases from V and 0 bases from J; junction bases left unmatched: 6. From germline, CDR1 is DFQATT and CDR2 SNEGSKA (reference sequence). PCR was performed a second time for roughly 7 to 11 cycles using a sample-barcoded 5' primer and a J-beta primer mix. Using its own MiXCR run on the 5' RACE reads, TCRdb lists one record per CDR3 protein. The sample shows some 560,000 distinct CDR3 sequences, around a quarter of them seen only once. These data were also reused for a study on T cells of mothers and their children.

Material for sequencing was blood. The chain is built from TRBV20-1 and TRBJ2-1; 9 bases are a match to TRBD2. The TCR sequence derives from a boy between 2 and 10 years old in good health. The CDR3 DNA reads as TGCAGTGCTAGAGATCAGCGGGAGGCGAGCTCCTACAATGAGCAGTTCTTC. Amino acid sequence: CSARDQREASSYNEQFF.